This T cell receptor beta chain is from a study of blood T cell repertoires in COVID-19. About the study: Spain, Italy and the United States supplied samples that represented acute and convalescent COVID-19.

Original processing notes: Reference gene primer amplification gave nucleated cell count estimates. Libraries were prepared by immunoSEQ multiplex PCR; TCRdb keeps only in-frame clonotypes and omits some of them. Clone size and the V and J calls come from that table; the DNA yielded D and trimming. The sample includes a few hundred thousand clones, roughly 90% of them seen just once. CDR1 MNHEY and CDR2 SMNVEV come from the germline V gene (reference sequence). CDR3 length: 13 amino acids. V lost 5 bases, J lost 3 bases, and 2 bases stayed unmatched. The TCR comes from a woman between 25 and 40 years old who had recovered from COVID-19. Sequences were obtained from PBMCs or T cells enriched from blood (not recorded which). This chain uses TRBV27 with TRBJ2-7; 9 bases align to TRBD1. Here the CDR3 reads CASSRDRDYEQYF. Here the CDR3 DNA reads TGTGCCAGCAGTCGGGACAGGGACTACGAGCAGTACTTC.